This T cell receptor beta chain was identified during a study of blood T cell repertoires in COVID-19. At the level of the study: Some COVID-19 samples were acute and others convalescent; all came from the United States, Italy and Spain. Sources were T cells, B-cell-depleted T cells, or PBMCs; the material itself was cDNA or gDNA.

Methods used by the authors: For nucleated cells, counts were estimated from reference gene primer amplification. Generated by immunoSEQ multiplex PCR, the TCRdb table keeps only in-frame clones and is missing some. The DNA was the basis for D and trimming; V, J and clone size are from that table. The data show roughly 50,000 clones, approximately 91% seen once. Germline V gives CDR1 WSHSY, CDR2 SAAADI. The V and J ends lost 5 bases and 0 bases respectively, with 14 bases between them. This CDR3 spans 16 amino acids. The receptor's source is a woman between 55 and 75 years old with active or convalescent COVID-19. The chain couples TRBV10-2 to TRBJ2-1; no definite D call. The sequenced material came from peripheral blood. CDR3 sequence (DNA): TGCGCCAGCAGTTCTCTGACTGGAAGCTCCTACAATGAGCAGTTCTTC. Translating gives CASSSLTGSSYNEQFF.